The source of this TCR beta chain is a study of blood T cell repertoires in COVID-19. Across 20 to 25 US areas, participants ranged in age from about 18 to 100 years. Sequencing was performed with immunoSEQ multiplex PCR; in TCRdb, only in-frame clones are kept and a portion is missing. The sample lists around 140,000 clones; about four fifths were seen once. Trimming took 1 base from V and 2 from J, leaving 11 bases between them. The CDR3 consists of 15 residues. Germline CDR1 and CDR2: MDHEN and SYDVKM. Sequencing was done on a sample of PBMCs or T cells enriched from blood (not recorded which). This receptor was obtained from a woman aged 45-60 years with acute COVID-19. This chain connects TRBV28 to TRBJ2-5; a possible D gene is TRBD2 (7 bases). CDR3 nucleotide sequence: TGTGCCAGCAGTTTATTAGGGGGGGGTCAAGAGACCCAGTACTTC. As protein: CASSLLGGGQETQYF.